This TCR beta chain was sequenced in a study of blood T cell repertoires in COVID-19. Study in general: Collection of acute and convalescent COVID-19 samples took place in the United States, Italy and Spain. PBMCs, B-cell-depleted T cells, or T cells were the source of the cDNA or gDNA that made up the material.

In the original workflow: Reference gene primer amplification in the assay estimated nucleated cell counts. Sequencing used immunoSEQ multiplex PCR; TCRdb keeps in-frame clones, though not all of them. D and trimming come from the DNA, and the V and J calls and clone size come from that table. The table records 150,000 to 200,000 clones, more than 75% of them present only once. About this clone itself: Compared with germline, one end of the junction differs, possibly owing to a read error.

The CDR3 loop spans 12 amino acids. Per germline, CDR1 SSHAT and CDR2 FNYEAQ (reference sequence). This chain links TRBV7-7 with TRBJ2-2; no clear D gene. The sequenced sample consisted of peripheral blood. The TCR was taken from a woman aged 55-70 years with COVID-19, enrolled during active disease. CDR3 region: CASSLFAGELFF. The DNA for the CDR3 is TGTGCTAGCAGTTTGTTCGCCGGGGAGCTGTTTTTT.